The 10 T cell receptor beta chains below all came from one sample that was sequenced in a study of response to subunit inactivated influenza vaccine. TCRdb recomputed calls from the RT-PCR reads with MiXCR, one row per CDR3 protein. The sample consists of roughly 500,000 distinct CDR3 sequences, 15% to 20% of them appearing once. The material was CD4+ T cells sorted from PBMCs, obtained around 25 months after vaccination. The receptor set was obtained from a man aged 45-69 years who received an inactivated influenza vaccine.

Here the CDR3 DNA reads TGTGCCTGGAGACGACAGGGCTCTGGAAACACCATATATTTT. It is translated as CAWRRQGSGNTIYF. The chain carries TRBV30 and TRBJ1-3; 7 bases fit TRBD1. V gave up 3 bases and J gave up 0 bases; unmatched junction bases: 2. The CDR3 runs to 14 residues. CDR1 and CDR2 from the germline V gene are GTSNPN and SVGIG (reference sequence).

The sample holds a few counts of this clonotype. The chain recombines TRBV5-1 with TRBJ2-1; D might be TRBD2 (6 bases). Trimming cost V 4 bases and J 0 bases, with 11 bases left between them. CDR3 length equals 15 residues. CDR1 and CDR2 (germline): SGHRS, YFSETQ. CDR3 nucleotides: TGCGCCAGCAGCGGGACTTTCCCCTCCTACAATGAGCAGTTCTTC. Translation: CASSGTFPSYNEQFF. Supplemented by reference TRBV5-1 and TRBJ2-1, the full variable domain reads KAGVTQTPRYLIKTRGQQVTLSCSPISGHRSVSWYQQTPGQGLQFLFEYFSETQRNKGNFPGRFSGRQFSNSRSEMNVSTLELGDSALYLCASSGTFPSYNEQFFGPGTRLTVL.

This clonotype was observed a handful of times. The CDR3 DNA sequence: TGTGCCAGCAGCCAAGTAACAGCGAACACCGGGGAGCTGTTTTTT. Its translation is CASSQVTANTGELFF. The chain links TRBV4-2 to TRBJ2-2; D not certain. The CDR3 length is 15 residues. V was shortened by 1 base and J by 0 bases, with 6 bases between the two germline ends. Germline V CDR1 and CDR2: LGHNA, YNFKEQ.

This clonotype was seen more than once but under ten times. The V call is TRBV29-1, the J call TRBJ2-5; possibly TRBD1 or TRBD2 for D (5 bases each). CDR3 length equals 14 residues. Germline values: CDR1 SQVTM, CDR2 ANQGSEA. Trimming took 6 bases from V and 1 from J, leaving 15 bases between them. CDR3 sequence reads: CSVGTPPGQETQYF. The DNA of the CDR3 is TGCAGCGTGGGGACCCCACCGGGCCAAGAGACCCAGTACTTC.

CDR3 residues: CASSRRGGYGYTF. In DNA form, the CDR3 reads TGTGCCAGCAGCCGACGGGGGGGGTATGGCTACACCTTC. The chain uses TRBV2 and TRBJ1-2; tentatively, D is TRBD1 (5 bases). The germline V gene has CDR1 SNHLY and CDR2 FYNNEI. V lost 6 bases and J 5 bases, leaving 13 bases between the germline ends. This CDR3 region has 13 residues.

This clonotype came up a few times. The chain is built from TRBV2 and TRBJ2-1, with D hard to call. Germline-derived CDR1 and CDR2 are SNHLY and FYNNEI. The CDR3 runs 13 residues. Trimming removed 2 bases from V and 2 bases from J, with 4 bases in between. CDR3 DNA: TGTGCCAGCAGTGAATTCCCCTACAATGAGCAGTTCTTC. Residues: CASSEFPYNEQFF. The full variable domain, with the rest looked up from reference TRBV2 and TRBJ2-1, is EPEVTQTPSHQVTQMGQEVILRCVPISNHLYFYWYRQILGQKVEFLVSFYNNEISEKSEIFDDQFSVERPDGSNFTLKIRSTKLEDSAMYFCASSEFPYNEQFFGPGTRLTVL.

The gene calls are TRBV6-2 or TRBV6-3 and TRBJ1-6, with TRBD1 as a possible D gene (5 bases). The germline gives CDR1 MNHEY, CDR2 SVGEGT. Trimming removed 5 bases from V and 9 bases from J, with 17 bases in between. The CDR3 length is 15 residues. CDR3 DNA sequence: TGTGCCAGCAGTCCTGGGACGTTCGGGGGTTCACCCCTCCACTTT. It translates to CASSPGTFGGSPLHF.

The chain recombines TRBV5-5 with TRBJ2-5; D gene uncertain. The CDR3 is 14 amino acids. The V and J ends lost 1 base and 5 bases respectively, with 12 bases between them. Per the germline V gene, CDR1 is SGHKS and CDR2 is YYEKEE (reference sequence). Written as DNA, the CDR3 is TGTGCCAGCAGCTTGACAGCTAGTGGGGAGACCCAGTACTTC. Its protein product is CASSLTASGETQYF. Full variable domain (outside the CDR3, taken from reference TRBV5-5 and TRBJ2-5): DAGVTQSPTHLIKTRGQQVTLRCSPISGHKSVSWYQQVLGQGPQFIFQYYEKEERGRGNFPDRFSARQFPNYSSELNVNALLLGDSALYLCASSLTASGETQYFGPGTRLLVL.

This clonotype was counted between two and nine times. The chain combines TRBV19 with TRBJ2-1; D might be TRBD1 (6 bases). The germline V gene has CDR1 LNHDA and CDR2 SQIVND (reference sequence). The CDR3 spans 15 residues. V was trimmed by 6 bases and J by 2 bases, leaving 14 bases between them. DNA for the CDR3: TGTGCCAGTAGCAGGGGCGGTCAGACCTACAATGAGCAGTTCTTC. Amino acid sequence: CASSRGGQTYNEQFF.

This clonotype was seen once. The CDR3 DNA follows: TGTGCCAGCTCAGGATCGGATGGGCGCAACACCATATATTTT. Its translation: CASSGSDGRNTIYF. The chain employs TRBV18 and TRBJ1-3; no clear D gene. The V and J ends lost 5 bases and 7 bases respectively, with 15 bases between them. The CDR3 contains 14 residues. From germline, CDR1 is KGHSH and CDR2 LQKENI.